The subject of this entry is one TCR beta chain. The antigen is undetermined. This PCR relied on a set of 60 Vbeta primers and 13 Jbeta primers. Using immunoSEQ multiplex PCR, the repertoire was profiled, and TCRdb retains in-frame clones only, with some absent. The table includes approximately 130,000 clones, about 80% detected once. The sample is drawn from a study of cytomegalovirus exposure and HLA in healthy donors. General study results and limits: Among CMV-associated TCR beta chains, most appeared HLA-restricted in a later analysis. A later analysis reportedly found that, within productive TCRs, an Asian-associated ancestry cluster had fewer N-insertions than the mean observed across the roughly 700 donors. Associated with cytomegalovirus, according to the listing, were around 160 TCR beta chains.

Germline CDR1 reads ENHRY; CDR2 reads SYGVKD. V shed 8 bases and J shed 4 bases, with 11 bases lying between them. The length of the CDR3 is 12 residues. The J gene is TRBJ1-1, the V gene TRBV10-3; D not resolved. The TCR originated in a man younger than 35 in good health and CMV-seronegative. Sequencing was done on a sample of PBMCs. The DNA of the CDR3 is TGTGCCATCTCAGAAGAGGGCACTGAAGCTTTCTTT. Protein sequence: CAISEEGTEAFF.